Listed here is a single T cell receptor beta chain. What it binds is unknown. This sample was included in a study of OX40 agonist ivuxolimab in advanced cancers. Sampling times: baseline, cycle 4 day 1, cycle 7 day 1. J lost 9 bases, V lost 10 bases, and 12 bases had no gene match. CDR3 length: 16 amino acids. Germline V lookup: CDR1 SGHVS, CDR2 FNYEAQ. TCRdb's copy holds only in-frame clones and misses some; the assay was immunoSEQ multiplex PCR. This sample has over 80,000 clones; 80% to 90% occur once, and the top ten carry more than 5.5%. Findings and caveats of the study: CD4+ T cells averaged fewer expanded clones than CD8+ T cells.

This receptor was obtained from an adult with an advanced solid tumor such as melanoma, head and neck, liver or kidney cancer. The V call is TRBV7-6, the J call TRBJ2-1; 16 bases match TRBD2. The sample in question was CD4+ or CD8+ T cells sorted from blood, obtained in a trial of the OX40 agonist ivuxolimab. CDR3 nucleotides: TGTGCCACCATTCAGGGGACTAGCGGGAGGGCGGGTGAGCAGTTCTTC. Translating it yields CATIQGTSGRAGEQFF.